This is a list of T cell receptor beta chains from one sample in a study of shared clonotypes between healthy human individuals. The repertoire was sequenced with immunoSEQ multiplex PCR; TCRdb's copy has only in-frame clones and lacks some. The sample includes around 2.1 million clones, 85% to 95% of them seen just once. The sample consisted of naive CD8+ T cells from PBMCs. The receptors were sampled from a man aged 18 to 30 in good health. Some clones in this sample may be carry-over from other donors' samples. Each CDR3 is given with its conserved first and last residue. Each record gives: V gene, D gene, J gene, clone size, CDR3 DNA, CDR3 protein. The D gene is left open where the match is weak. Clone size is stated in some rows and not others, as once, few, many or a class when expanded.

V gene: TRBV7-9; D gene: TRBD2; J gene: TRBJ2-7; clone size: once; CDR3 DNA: TGTGCCAGCAGGCCACTAGCGGTTGCCTACGAGCAGTACTTC; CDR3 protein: CASRPLAVAYEQYF
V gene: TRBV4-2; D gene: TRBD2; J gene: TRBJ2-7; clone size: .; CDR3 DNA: TGTGCCAGCAGCCAAGACAGGACTAGCGGCGAGCAGTACTTC; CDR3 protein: CASSQDRTSGEQYF
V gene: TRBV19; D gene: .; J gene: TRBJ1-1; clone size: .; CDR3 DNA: TGTGCCAGTAGTTCCAGCATGAACACTGAAGCTTTCTTT; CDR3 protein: CASSSSMNTEAFF
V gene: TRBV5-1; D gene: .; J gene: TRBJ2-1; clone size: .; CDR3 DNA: TGCGCCAGCAGCTTGAAGAGGGCCTCAAATAATGAGCAGTTCTTC; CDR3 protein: CASSLKRASNNEQFF
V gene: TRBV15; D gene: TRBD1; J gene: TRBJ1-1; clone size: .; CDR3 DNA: TGTGCCACCAGCATTTCCGGGACAGGGGTCCGGGGGGACACTGAAGCTTTCTTT; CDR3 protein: CATSISGTGVRGDTEAFF
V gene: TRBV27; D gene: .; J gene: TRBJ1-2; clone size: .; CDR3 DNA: TGTGCCAGCAGTGGAGGGTCGTTATATGGCTACACCTTC; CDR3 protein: CASSGGSLYGYTF
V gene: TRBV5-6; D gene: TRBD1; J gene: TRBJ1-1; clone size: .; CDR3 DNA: TGTGCCAGCAGCTTGGTGGGCAGGGGGACTGAAGCTTTCTTT; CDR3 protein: CASSLVGRGTEAFF
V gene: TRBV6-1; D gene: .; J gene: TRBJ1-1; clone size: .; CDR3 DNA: TGTGCCAGCAGTGAGATAGAACAGGCCCCGAGGGCTTTCTTT; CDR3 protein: CASSEIEQAPRAFF
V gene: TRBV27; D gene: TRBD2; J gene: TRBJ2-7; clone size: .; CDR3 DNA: TGTGCCAGCAGTTTCCGGACTAGGACTTACGAGCAGTACTTC; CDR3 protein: CASSFRTRTYEQYF
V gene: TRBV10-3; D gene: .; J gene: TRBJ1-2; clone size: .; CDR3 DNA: TGTGCCATCAGTGAGTCGCTGGGGCTACTGGGATCTAACTATGGCTACACCTTC; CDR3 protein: CAISESLGLLGSNYGYTF
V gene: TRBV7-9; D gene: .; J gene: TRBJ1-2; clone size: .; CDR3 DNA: TGTGCCAGCAGCTTAGTTTCAGCCTATGGCTACACCTTC; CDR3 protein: CASSLVSAYGYTF
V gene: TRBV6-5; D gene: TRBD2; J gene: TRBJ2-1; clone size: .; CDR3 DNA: TGTGCCAGCACCCAGACTAGCGGTGGGATCAATGAGCAGTTCTTC; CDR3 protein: CASTQTSGGINEQFF
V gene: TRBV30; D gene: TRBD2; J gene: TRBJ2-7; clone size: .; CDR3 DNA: TGTGCCTGGAGTGTACGCGGGAGTGTCTACGAGCAGTACTTC; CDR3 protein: CAWSVRGSVYEQYF
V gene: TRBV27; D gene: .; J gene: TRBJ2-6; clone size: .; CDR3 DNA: TGTGCCAGCAGTTTCGGCACTGGGGCCAACGTCCTGACTTTC; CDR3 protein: CASSFGTGANVLTF
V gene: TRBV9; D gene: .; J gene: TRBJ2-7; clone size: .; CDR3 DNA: TGTGCCAGCAGCGTAGTCGGGGAAAACGACGAGCAGTACTTC; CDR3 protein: CASSVVGENDEQYF
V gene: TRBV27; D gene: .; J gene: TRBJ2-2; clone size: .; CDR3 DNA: TGTGCCAGCAGTTTAATCCCCGGGGAGCTGTTTTTT; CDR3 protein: CASSLIPGELFF
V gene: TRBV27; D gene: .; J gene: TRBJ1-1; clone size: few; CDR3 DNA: TGTGCCAGCAGTTTTGGAGGCTCGAACACTGAAGCTTTCTTT; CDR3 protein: CASSFGGSNTEAFF
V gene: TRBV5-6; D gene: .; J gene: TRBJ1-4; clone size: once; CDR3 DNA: TGTGCCAGCAGCTTGAAGGGAACTAATGAAAAACTGTTTTTT; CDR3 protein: CASSLKGTNEKLFF